This T cell receptor beta chain was sequenced in a study of T-cell reconstitution after alpha-beta-depleted transplantation in children. Notes on the study in general: Several patients had high TCRbeta diversity at day 60; it came from surviving recipient T cells and thymic progenitors.

The TCRbeta library was prepared with unique molecular identifiers. TCRdb analysed the PCR reads with MiXCR anew, one entry per CDR3 protein. The sample includes 450,000 to 550,000 distinct CDR3 sequences, about an eighth of them seen just once. V lost 3 bases and J 7 bases, leaving 13 bases between the germline ends. Germline V lookup: CDR1 SEHNR, CDR2 FQNEAQ (reference sequence). The CDR3 is 15 amino acids. This clonotype was seen repeatedly, ten times or more. Antigen specificity is unknown. The material sequenced was PBMCs, mostly from graft donor cells, taken 180 days after TCRalphabeta/CD19-depleted stem cell transplant. The chain uses TRBV7-9 and TRBJ1-6; D gene uncertain. The clonotype comes from a female patient between 2 and 15 years old who had a stem cell transplant for aplastic anemia, so the T cells may come from the graft donor. CDR3 sequence (DNA): TGTGCCAGCAGCTTTCCTCGGGTCCGGAATTCACCCCTCCACTTT. It yields the protein CASSFPRVRNSPLHF.